This T cell receptor beta chain was recorded in a study of OX40 agonist ivuxolimab in advanced cancers. Only in-frame clones appear in the TCRdb table, and some are missing; sequencing was by immunoSEQ multiplex PCR. The sample lists approximately 44,000 clones; around 84% were seen once. Germline-derived CDR1 and CDR2 are SGHTA and FQGNSA. V lost 3 bases, J lost 5 bases, and 11 bases lay in between. The CDR3 is 13 amino acids. V and J are TRBV7-2 and TRBJ2-7, with D possibly TRBD2 on 6 matching bases. The input for sequencing was CD4+ or CD8+ T cells sorted from blood, taken in a trial of the OX40 agonist ivuxolimab. The sequence came from an adult with an advanced solid tumor such as melanoma, head and neck, liver or kidney cancer. The CDR3 region has the DNA TGTGCCAGCAGCTTGGAGGGGATCCACGAGCAGTACTTC. It is translated as CASSLEGIHEQYF. The complete variable domain, with remaining parts taken from reference TRBV7-2 and TRBJ2-7, reads GAGVSQSPSNKVTEKGKDVELRCDPISGHTALYWYRQSLGQGLEFLIYFQGNSAPDKSGLPSDRFSAERTGGSVSTLTIQRTQQEDSAVYLCASSLEGIHEQYFGPGTRLTVT.